This T cell receptor beta chain was sequenced during a study of blood T cell repertoires in COVID-19. Measured with immunoSEQ multiplex PCR; TCRdb has only the in-frame clones, and not every one. The data contain fewer than 350,000 clones, approximately 89% of them singletons. The clonotype originates from a woman aged 55-69 years with COVID-19, enrolled during active disease. Sequences were obtained from peripheral blood.

The CDR3 bases are TGTGCCAGCAACCCAGGGTATAATTCACCCCTCCACTTT. Translating gives CASNPGYNSPLHF. The chain couples TRBV2 to TRBJ1-6; possibly TRBD1 for D (5 bases). Germline loops: CDR1 SNHLY, CDR2 FYNNEI. CDR3 length equals 13 residues. V shed 7 bases and J shed 4 bases, with 8 bases lying between them.